Only one count was recorded for the clone carrying this T cell receptor (beta chain). The germline CDR1 and CDR2 sequences are SGHAT and FQNNGV. Trimming took off 7 bases at V and 5 bases at J, with 15 bases between the two ends. The CDR3 has 14 residues. The record originates from a study of T cell changes during pregnancy in multiple sclerosis. Measured with immunoSEQ multiplex PCR; TCRdb has only the in-frame clones, and not every one. The profile covers around 56,000 clones, with around 85% appearing a single time and about 0.38% taken by the ten largest. The chain links TRBV11-2 to TRBJ1-5; no definite D call. The source is a female donor with multiple sclerosis, enrolled in a pregnancy study. Sequenced here: CD4+ T cells from peripheral blood mononuclear cells, sampled in the third trimester of pregnancy. The CDR3 here is CASTRWAEYQPQHF. DNA of the CDR3: TGTGCCAGCACCCGATGGGCCGAGTATCAGCCCCAGCATTTT.